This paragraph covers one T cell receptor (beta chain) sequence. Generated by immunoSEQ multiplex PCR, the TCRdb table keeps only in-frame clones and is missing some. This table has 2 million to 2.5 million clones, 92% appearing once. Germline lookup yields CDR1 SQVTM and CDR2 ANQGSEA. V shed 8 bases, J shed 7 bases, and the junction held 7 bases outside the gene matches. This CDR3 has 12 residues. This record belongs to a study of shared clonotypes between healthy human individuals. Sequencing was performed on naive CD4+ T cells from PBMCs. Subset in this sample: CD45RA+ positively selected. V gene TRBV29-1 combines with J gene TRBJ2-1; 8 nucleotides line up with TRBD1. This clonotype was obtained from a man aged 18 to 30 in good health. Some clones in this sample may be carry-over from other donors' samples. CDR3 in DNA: TGCAGCCTACGACAGGGGACGAATGAGCAGTTCTTC. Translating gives CSLRQGTNEQFF.